What follows is one T cell receptor beta chain and its context. Sequencing was performed with immunoSEQ multiplex PCR; in TCRdb, only in-frame clones are kept and a portion is missing. The table has around 300,000 clones, around 88% seen once. These data belong to a study of Ad26.COV2.S vaccination and SARS-CoV-2 variants. Overall study: A COV1001 Ad26.COV2.S trial-arm participant provided the sample.

With 2 bases clipped from V and 3 bases from J, the junction kept 2 bases outside the gene matches. CDR1 and CDR2 from the germline V gene are SGHKS and YYEKEE (reference sequence). This CDR3 comprises 15 residues. Treatment specified: around 19 received Ad26.COV2.S at low or high dose, single or two shots; about five received placebo; per-sample allocation not given. Specimen acquisition occurred on day 63 following the initial vaccine or placebo injection. This person who donated was an adult of 18-55 years in Boston. The source was peripheral blood, collected in a trial of Ad26.COV2.S vaccine versus placebo. The TCR sequence derives from a person aged 18 to 65 who received the Ad26.COV2.S COVID-19 vaccine or a placebo. J is TRBJ2-2 and V is TRBV5-5, with 9 bases aligning to TRBD1. CDR3 coding DNA: TGTGCCAGCAGCTTCGGACAGGGGTACACCGGGGAGCTGTTTTTT. It translates to CASSFGQGYTGELFF.